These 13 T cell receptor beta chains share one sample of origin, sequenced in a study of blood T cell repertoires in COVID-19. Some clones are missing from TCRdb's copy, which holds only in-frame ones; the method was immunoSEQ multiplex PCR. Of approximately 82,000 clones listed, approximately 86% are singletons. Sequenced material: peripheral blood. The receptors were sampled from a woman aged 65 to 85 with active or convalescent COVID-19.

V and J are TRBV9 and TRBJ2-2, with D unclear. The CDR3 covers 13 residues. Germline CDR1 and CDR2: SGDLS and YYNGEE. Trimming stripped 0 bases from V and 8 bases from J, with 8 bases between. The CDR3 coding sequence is TGTGCCAGCAGCGTAGCGGTAAAGGGGGAGCTGTTTTTT. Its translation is CASSVAVKGELFF. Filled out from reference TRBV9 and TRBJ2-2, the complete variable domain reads DSGVTQTPKHLITATGQRVTLRCSPRSGDLSVYWYQQSLDQGLQFLIQYYNGEERAKGNILERFSAQQFPDLHSELNLSSLELGDSALYFCASSVAVKGELFFGEGSRLTVL.

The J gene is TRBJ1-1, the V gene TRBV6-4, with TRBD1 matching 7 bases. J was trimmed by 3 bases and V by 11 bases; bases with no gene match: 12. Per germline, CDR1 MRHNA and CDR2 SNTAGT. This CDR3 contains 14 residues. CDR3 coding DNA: TGTGCCGGTAGACAGGGTGGTAGGCACACTGAAGCTTTCTTT. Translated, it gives CAGRQGGRHTEAFF.

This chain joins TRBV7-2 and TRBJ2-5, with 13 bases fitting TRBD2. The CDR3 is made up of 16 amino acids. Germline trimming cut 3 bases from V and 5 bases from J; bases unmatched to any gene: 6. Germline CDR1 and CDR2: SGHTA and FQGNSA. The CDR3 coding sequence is TGTGCCAGCAGCTTTACTAGCGGGGGGGCCGGGGAGACCCAGTACTTC. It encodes CASSFTSGGAGETQYF.

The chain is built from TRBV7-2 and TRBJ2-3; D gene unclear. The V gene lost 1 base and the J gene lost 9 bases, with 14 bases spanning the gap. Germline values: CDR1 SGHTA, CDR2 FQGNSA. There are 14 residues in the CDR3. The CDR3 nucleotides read TGTGCCAGCAGCTTAGGCCCCCGTGCAGGCACGCAGTATTTT. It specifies CASSLGPRAGTQYF.

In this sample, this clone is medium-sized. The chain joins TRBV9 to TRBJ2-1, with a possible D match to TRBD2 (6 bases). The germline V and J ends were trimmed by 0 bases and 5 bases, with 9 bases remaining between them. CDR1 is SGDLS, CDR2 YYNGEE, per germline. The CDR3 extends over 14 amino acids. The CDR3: CASSVAWGDNEQFF. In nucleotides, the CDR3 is TGTGCCAGCAGCGTAGCGTGGGGGGACAATGAGCAGTTCTTC.

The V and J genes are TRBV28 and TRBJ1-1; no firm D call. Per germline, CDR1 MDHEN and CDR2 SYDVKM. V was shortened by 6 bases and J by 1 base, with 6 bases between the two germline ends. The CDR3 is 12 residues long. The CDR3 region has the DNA TGTGCCAGCAGGGTAGCGAACACTGAAGCTTTCTTT. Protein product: CASRVANTEAFF.

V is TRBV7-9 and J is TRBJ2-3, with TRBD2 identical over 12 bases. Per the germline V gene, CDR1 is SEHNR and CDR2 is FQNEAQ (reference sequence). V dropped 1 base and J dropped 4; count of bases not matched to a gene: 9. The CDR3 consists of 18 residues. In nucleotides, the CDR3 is TGTGCCAGCAGCTTAGTGCCTAGCGGGGGGGCCTTTTCAGATACGCAGTATTTT. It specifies CASSLVPSGGAFSDTQYF.

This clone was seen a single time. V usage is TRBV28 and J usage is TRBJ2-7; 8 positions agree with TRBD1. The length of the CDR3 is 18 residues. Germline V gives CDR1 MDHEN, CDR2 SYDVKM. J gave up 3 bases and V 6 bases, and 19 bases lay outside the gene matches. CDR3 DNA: TGTGCCAGCAGCCCCAGGCGCCAGGGGGCGGGAAGATACTACGAGCAGTACTTC. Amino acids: CASSPRRQGAGRYYEQYF.

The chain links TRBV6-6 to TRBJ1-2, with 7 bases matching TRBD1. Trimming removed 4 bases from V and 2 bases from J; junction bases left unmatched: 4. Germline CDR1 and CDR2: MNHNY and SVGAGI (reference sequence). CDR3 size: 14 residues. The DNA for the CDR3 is TGTGCCAGCAGTTTCCTGACAGGGAACTATGGCTACACCTTC. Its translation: CASSFLTGNYGYTF.

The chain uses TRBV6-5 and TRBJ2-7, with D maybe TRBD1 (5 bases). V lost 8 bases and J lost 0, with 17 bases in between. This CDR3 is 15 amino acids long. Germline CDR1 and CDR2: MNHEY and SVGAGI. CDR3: CASSRGSSDSYEQYF. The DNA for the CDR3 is TGTGCCAGCTCAAGGGGCTCTTCTGACTCCTACGAGCAGTACTTC.

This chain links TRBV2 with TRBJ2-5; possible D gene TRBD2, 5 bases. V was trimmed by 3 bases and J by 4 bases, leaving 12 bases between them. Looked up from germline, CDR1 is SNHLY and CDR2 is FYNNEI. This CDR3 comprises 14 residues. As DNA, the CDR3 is TGTGCCAGCAGTGACGCCAGGACTTCAGAGACCCAGTACTTC. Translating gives CASSDARTSETQYF.

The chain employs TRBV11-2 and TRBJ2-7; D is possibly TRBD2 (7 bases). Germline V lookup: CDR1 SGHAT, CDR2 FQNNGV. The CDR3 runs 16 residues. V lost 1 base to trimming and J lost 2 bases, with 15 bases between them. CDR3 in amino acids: CASSLVRRGRTYEQYF. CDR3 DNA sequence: TGTGCCAGCAGCTTAGTAAGGCGGGGGCGGACCTACGAGCAGTACTTC. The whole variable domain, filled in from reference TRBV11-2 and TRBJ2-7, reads EAGVAQSPRYKIIEKRQSVAFWCNPISGHATLYWYQQILGQGPKLLIQFQNNGVVDDSQLPKDRFSAERLKGVDSTLKIQPAKLEDSAVYLCASSLVRRGRTYEQYFGPGTRLTVT.

This CDR3 is CASSPGTASIMYF. DNA of the CDR3: TGTGCCAGCAGCCCCGGGACAGCCAGTATAATGTACTTC. V gene TRBV9 combines with J gene TRBJ2-7; 7 bases line up with TRBD1. CDR1 SGDLS and CDR2 YYNGEE come from the germline V gene. Unmatched junction bases numbered 13, after V lost 4 bases and J lost 12 bases. CDR3 length: 13 amino acids.